The 32 T cell receptor beta chains below were found in one sample sequenced in a study of T-cell memory formation after mild COVID-19. TCRdb recomputed calls from the 5' RACE reads with MiXCR, one row per CDR3 protein. The repertoire holds about 250,000 distinct CDR3 sequences, with approximately 19% as singletons. The sequencing sample was made of PBMCs or a T cell subset sorted from them (not recorded which). These receptors all stem from a man in his late teens or twenties who had mild COVID-19 (a few samples of this study predate the infection). Cell type and time point are not known.

The chain has TRBV12-3 or TRBV12-4 and TRBJ2-5; TRBD2 agrees at 11 bases. This CDR3 has 15 residues. Germline trimming cut 3 bases from V and 1 base from J; bases unmatched to any gene: 1. The DNA of the CDR3 is TGTGCCAGCAGTTTGACTAGCGGGGTCCAAGAGACCCAGTACTTC. As protein: CASSLTSGVQETQYF.

The sample holds a few counts of this clonotype. The rearrangement uses TRBV6-5 and TRBJ1-6; D might be TRBD1 (6 bases). CDR3 size: 14 residues. In germline, CDR1 is MNHEY, CDR2 SVGAGI. V was pared by 6 bases and J by 7 bases, with 13 bases between. In nucleotides, the CDR3 is TGTGCCAGCAGCCCGACCAGGGGAAATTCACCCCTCCACTTT. It encodes CASSPTRGNSPLHF.

This clonotype occurred a few times. This chain joins TRBV4-3 and TRBJ2-3; D may correspond to TRBD1 or TRBD2 (5 bases each). V lost 0 bases and J 1 base, leaving 8 bases between the germline ends. The germline V gene encodes CDR1 LGHNA and CDR2 YSLEER. This CDR3 contains 15 residues. The CDR3 nucleotides read TGCGCCAGCAGCCAAGAGGTGGGGGGCACAGATACGCAGTATTTT. It translates to CASSQEVGGTDTQYF.

The chain employs TRBV7-9 and TRBJ1-2, with D tentatively TRBD1 (5 bases). From germline, CDR1 is SEHNR and CDR2 FQNEAQ (reference sequence). The V end was cut by 8 bases, the J end by 4 bases, with 8 bases between. There are 11 residues in the CDR3. The CDR3 here is CASQGAYGYTF. DNA of the CDR3: TGTGCCAGCCAGGGTGCCTATGGCTACACCTTC.

V usage is TRBV7-8 and J usage is TRBJ2-1; D might be TRBD2 (5 bases). CDR3 length: 12 residues. The V end lost 6 bases, the J end lost 8 bases, and 11 bases lay between the germline ends. Germline V gene sequence: CDR1 SGHVS, CDR2 FQNEAQ. The CDR3 reads CASSSLVDEQFF. In DNA, the CDR3 is TGTGCCAGCAGTTCACTAGTAGATGAGCAGTTCTTC. The entire variable domain, with the rest obtained from reference TRBV7-8 and TRBJ2-1, is as follows: GAGVSQSPRYKVAKRGQDVALRCDPISGHVSLFWYQQALGQGPEFLTYFQNEAQLDKSGLPSDRFFAERPEGSVSTLKIQRTQQEDSAVYLCASSSLVDEQFFGPGTRLTVL.

V is TRBV19 and J is TRBJ1-5; no clear D gene. CDR1 and CDR2 from the germline V gene are LNHDA and SQIVND (reference sequence). V lost 3 bases and J lost 6, with 12 bases in between. This CDR3 has 14 residues. This chain's CDR3 is CASSIEIEGQPQHF. DNA of the CDR3: TGTGCCAGTAGTATCGAGATTGAAGGTCAGCCCCAGCATTTT.

This clonotype has at least ten counts. The rearrangement joins TRBV20-1 to TRBJ1-1; D ambiguous. The V and J ends lost 3 bases and 4 bases respectively, with 15 bases between them. CDR1 is DFQATT and CDR2 is SNEGSKA in the germline V gene (reference sequence). The length of the CDR3 is 14 residues. CDR3 amino acids: CSASRARASTEAFF. The DNA for the CDR3 is TGCAGTGCTAGTCGGGCTAGGGCGTCCACTGAAGCTTTCTTT.

This clonotype was picked up a small number of times. The chain recombines TRBV4-2 with TRBJ1-1, with unresolved D. V was trimmed by 0 bases and J by 1 base, leaving 12 bases between them. The CDR3 length is 16 residues. Per the germline V gene, CDR1 is LGHNA and CDR2 is YNFKEQ. For the CDR3, the DNA is TGTGCCAGCAGCCAAGATCGGCGAGGGCGGAACACTGAAGCTTTCTTT. The encoded protein is CASSQDRRGRNTEAFF.

This clonotype was seen a few times. The V gene is TRBV4-3, the J gene TRBJ1-6, with a weak D call TRBD1 (5 bases). CDR1 and CDR2 (germline): LGHNA, YSLEER. Trimming removed 4 bases at V and 0 bases at J, with 13 bases between. CDR3 length: 17 amino acids. The CDR3 loop is CASSPRDASSYNSPLHF. DNA of the CDR3: TGCGCCAGCAGCCCCAGGGACGCCAGCTCCTATAATTCACCCCTCCACTTT.

The CDR3 DNA reads as TGTGCCAGCAGCCTCACTTCCGGGACGGCCTCTGGGGCCAACGTCCTGACTTTC. It translates to CASSLTSGTASGANVLTF. The chain is built from TRBV7-9 and TRBJ2-6; the D gene could be TRBD1 or TRBD2 (5 bases each). Germline-derived CDR1 and CDR2 are SEHNR and FQNEAQ (reference sequence). The ends were cut back, 5 bases at V and 0 bases at J, with 17 bases in the middle. The CDR3 contains 18 residues. The entire variable domain, with the rest obtained from reference TRBV7-9 and TRBJ2-6, is as follows: DTGVSQNPRHKITKRGQNVTFRCDPISEHNRLYWYRQTLGQGPEFLTYFQNEAQLEKSRLLSDRFSAERPKGSFSTLEIQRTEQGDSAMYLCASSLTSGTASGANVLTFGAGSRLTVL.

This clonotype has a handful of counts. This chain uses TRBV18 with TRBJ2-1; TRBD2 agrees at 8 bases. Germline-derived CDR1 and CDR2 are KGHSH and LQKENI. After removal of 3 bases from V and 0 bases from J, the junction contained 4 bases not matched to a gene. The CDR3 totals 16 residues. The CDR3 DNA sequence: TGTGCCAGCTCACCTAGCGGGGCAAGCTCCTACAATGAGCAGTTCTTC. This codes for CASSPSGASSYNEQFF.

This clonotype was found many times. The chain recombines TRBV29-1 with TRBJ2-2; D gene unclear. CDR1 is SQVTM and CDR2 is ANQGSEA in the germline V gene. V was clipped by 4 bases and J by 6 bases, with 9 bases between them. The CDR3 sequence is 12 residues long. The CDR3 bases are TGCAGCGTTGGTCTAGGGTCCGGGGAGCTGTTTTTT. Residues: CSVGLGSGELFF.

This chain links TRBV7-8 with TRBJ1-6; D may be TRBD1 (5 bases). This CDR3 region has 18 residues. In germline, CDR1 is SGHVS, CDR2 FQNEAQ. V was clipped by 3 bases and J by 13 bases, with 28 bases between them. This CDR3 reads CASSLTLSGLTDRPPLHF. For the CDR3, the DNA is TGTGCCAGCAGCTTGACTCTAAGTGGACTGACAGACAGACCTCCCCTCCACTTT. The full variable domain, rest sourced from reference TRBV7-8 and TRBJ1-6, is GAGVSQSPRYKVAKRGQDVALRCDPISGHVSLFWYQQALGQGPEFLTYFQNEAQLDKSGLPSDRFFAERPEGSVSTLKIQRTQQEDSAVYLCASSLTLSGLTDRPPLHFGNGTRLTVT.

The rearrangement links TRBV5-4 to TRBJ2-7; TRBD1 agrees at 12 bases. V shed 5 bases and J 7 bases; nucleotides not matched to a gene: 7. The CDR3 loop spans 14 amino acids. Germline values: CDR1 SGHNT, CDR2 YYREEE (reference sequence). The CDR3 nucleotides read TGTGCCAGCAGTTACCGGGACAGGGGGCGAGAGCAGTACTTC. Its translation is CASSYRDRGREQYF.

CDR3 sequence (DNA): TGTGCCAGCTCACGAGGACAGGGCCCCGGGGAGCTGTTTTTT. Protein sequence: CASSRGQGPGELFF. J is TRBJ2-2 and V is TRBV18, with TRBD1 identical over 8 bases. Germline CDR1 reads KGHSH; CDR2 reads LQKENI. The trim removed 4 bases at V and 6 bases at J, leaving 4 bases unmatched. The CDR3 loop spans 14 amino acids. The full variable domain, completed using reference TRBV18 and TRBJ2-2, is NAGVMQNPRHLVRRRGQEARLRCSPMKGHSHVYWYRQLPEEGLKFMVYLQKENIIDESGMPKERFSAEFPKEGPSILRIQQVVRGDSAAYFCASSRGQGPGELFFGEGSRLTVL.

This clonotype was counted between two and nine times. The CDR3 loop reads CASRDSGFTQYF. Written as DNA, the CDR3 is TGCGCCAGCAGGGACAGCGGATTTACCCAGTACTTC. The chain employs TRBV5-1 and TRBJ2-5; D possibly corresponds to TRBD1 (6 bases). V was pared by 5 bases and J by 8 bases, with 13 bases between. This CDR3 region has 12 residues. Germline V lookup: CDR1 SGHRS, CDR2 YFSETQ. The variable domain in full, completed from reference TRBV5-1 and TRBJ2-5, reads KAGVTQTPRYLIKTRGQQVTLSCSPISGHRSVSWYQQTPGQGLQFLFEYFSETQRNKGNFPGRFSGRQFSNSRSEMNVSTLELGDSALYLCASRDSGFTQYFGPGTRLLVL.

This clonotype was seen only a few times. The genes are TRBV6-6 and TRBJ1-5; tentatively, D is TRBD1 (5 bases). CDR3 length: 14 residues. The V gene's germline CDR1 is MNHNY and CDR2 SVGAGI (reference sequence). Trimming pared 2 bases from V and 4 bases from J, leaving 9 bases between. This CDR3 reads CASSYLGGNQPQHF. The CDR3, as DNA: TGTGCCAGCAGTTACCTTGGGGGTAATCAGCCCCAGCATTTT.

There are a few counts of this clonotype. This sequence joins TRBV14 and TRBJ1-4; 8 nucleotides match TRBD1. The germline V gene encodes CDR1 SGHDN and CDR2 FVKESK. The CDR3 is made up of 14 amino acids. Trimming at V came to 1 base and at J to 8 bases, leaving 3 bases not matched to a gene. The CDR3 loop is CASSQVQGAEKLFF. The CDR3 DNA is TGTGCCAGCAGCCAAGTGCAGGGGGCAGAAAAACTGTTTTTT.

This clonotype has only a few counts. This rearrangement joins TRBV12-3 or TRBV12-4 to TRBJ1-1; weak D call: TRBD1 (5 bases). V dropped 10 bases and J dropped 0 bases, with 15 bases sitting between them. CDR3 length: 14 residues. DNA of the CDR3: TGTGCCACCCAAGGGACCCTATTGAACACTGAAGCTTTCTTT. Translated: CATQGTLLNTEAFF.

This clonotype was counted a single time. This sequence joins TRBV12-3 or TRBV12-4 and TRBJ2-3; D gene unclear. V was clipped by 7 bases and J by 5 bases, with 10 bases between them. The CDR3 spans 12 residues. The CDR3 region has the DNA TGTGCCAGCAACGGGCGGTTAGATACGCAGTATTTT. Amino acids: CASNGRLDTQYF.

J is TRBJ2-2 and V is TRBV7-2, with 8 bases lining up with TRBD1. The CDR3 sequence is 17 residues long. CDR1 and CDR2 (germline): SGHTA, FQGNSA. Germline trimming cut 4 bases from V and 5 bases from J; bases unmatched to any gene: 12. This chain's CDR3 is CASSSALRDRTTGELFF. CDR3 bases: TGTGCCAGCAGCTCGGCTCTCCGGGACAGGACTACCGGGGAGCTGTTTTTT.

The rearrangement joins TRBV20-1 to TRBJ2-5; D possibly corresponds to TRBD1 (6 bases). The V and J ends lost 3 bases and 2 bases respectively, with 13 bases between them. The germline gives CDR1 DFQATT, CDR2 SNEGSKA (reference sequence). This CDR3 comprises 14 residues. DNA of the CDR3: TGCAGTGCTAGCTACCTACAGGGACAAGAGACCCAGTACTTC. This encodes CSASYLQGQETQYF.

As concerns this clonotype: This clone may be a read error of a much larger clone one base away. This rearrangement joins TRBV7-2 to TRBJ2-5, with 10 bases identical to TRBD2. Per the germline V gene, CDR1 is SGHTA and CDR2 is FQGNSA. The CDR3 loop spans 14 amino acids. The CDR3 DNA is TGTGCCAGCAGCAGCGGGGGGGCCGGTGAGACCCATTACTTC. Amino acid sequence: CASSSGGAGETHYF.

This sequence joins TRBV7-2 and TRBJ2-7; D unclear. CDR3 size: 13 residues. Per germline, CDR1 SGHTA and CDR2 FQGNSA. V was cut by 2 bases and J by 0 bases, with 5 bases left in between. CDR3 region: CASSLTDSYEQYF. CDR3 coding DNA: TGTGCCAGCAGCTTAACTGACTCCTACGAGCAGTACTTC.

This chain connects TRBV4-1 to TRBJ2-2, with D unclear. CDR3 length equals 14 residues. Germline assignment: CDR1 MGHRA and CDR2 YSYEKL. V was trimmed by 2 bases and J by 1 base, leaving 5 bases between them. CDR3 sequence: CASSQMENTGELFF. The CDR3, as DNA: TGCGCCAGCAGCCAAATGGAGAACACCGGGGAGCTGTTTTTT.

This clonotype has just a few counts. The CDR3 region is CASSQGWGPSYEQYV. The CDR3 nucleotides read TGTGCCAGCAGCCAGGGGTGGGGTCCTTCCTACGAGCAGTACGTC. The genes are TRBV3-1 and TRBJ2-7; no definite D call. CDR3 size: 15 residues. Germline values: CDR1 LGHDT, CDR2 YNNKEL (reference sequence). V lost 3 bases and J lost 1, with 13 bases in between.

In its sample, this clonotype was seen a few times. The chain employs TRBV7-2 and TRBJ1-2; no clear D. Per germline, CDR1 SGHTA and CDR2 FQGNSA. The CDR3 contains 13 residues. Trimming took off 3 bases at V and 8 bases at J, with 13 bases between the two ends. CDR3 loop: CASSFGTRRGYTF. The CDR3 DNA reads as TGTGCCAGCAGCTTCGGCACCCGGCGGGGCTACACCTTC.

The chain carries TRBV5-4 and TRBJ2-1; TRBD1 matches at 7 bases. With 4 bases clipped from V and 0 bases from J, the junction kept 7 bases outside the gene matches. Looked up from germline, CDR1 is SGHNT and CDR2 is YYREEE (reference sequence). The CDR3 runs 16 residues. Written as DNA, the CDR3 is TGTGCCAGCAGCCGCGGACAGGCCAGCTCCTACAATGAGCAGTTCTTC. Protein product: CASSRGQASSYNEQFF. Full variable domain (remainder filled in from reference TRBV5-4 and TRBJ2-1): ETGVTQSPTHLIKTRGQQVTLRCSSQSGHNTVSWYQQALGQGPQFIFQYYREEENGRGNFPPRFSGLQFPNYSSELNVNALELDDSALYLCASSRGQASSYNEQFFGPGTRLTVL.

The chain joins TRBV20-1 to TRBJ1-1, with D unclear. CDR1 is DFQATT, CDR2 SNEGSKA, per germline (reference sequence). The CDR3 length is 13 residues. With 5 bases removed from V and 4 bases from J, the gap between germline ends came to 14 bases. The CDR3 bases are TGCAGTGCTCCCGGGCGCTGGGGCACTGAAGCTTTCTTT. Its protein is CSAPGRWGTEAFF.

This clonotype was picked up a small number of times. This chain connects TRBV29-1 to TRBJ2-7; 9 bases match TRBD1. Unmatched junction bases numbered 6, after V lost 4 bases and J lost 2 bases. This CDR3 has 14 residues. The V gene's germline CDR1 is SQVTM and CDR2 ANQGSEA. The CDR3 region is CSVGRDRAPYEQYF. CDR3 bases: TGCAGCGTTGGCCGGGACAGGGCCCCCTACGAGCAGTACTTC.

This chain connects TRBV5-1 to TRBJ2-7; 9 bases line up with TRBD1. V gave up 4 bases and J gave up 7 bases; unmatched junction bases: 12. This CDR3 comprises 15 residues. Germline V gene lookup returns CDR1 SGHRS and CDR2 YFSETQ. CDR3 nucleotide sequence: TGCGCCAGCAGCCCGGGACAGGGTTTTTCTGGAGAGCAGTACTTC. It is translated as CASSPGQGFSGEQYF.

This clonotype was seen only a few times. This chain uses TRBV7-2 with TRBJ2-5; TRBD2 is a possible D gene (5 bases). Trimming took off 5 bases at V and 1 base at J, with 14 bases between the two ends. Germline V gene sequence: CDR1 SGHTA, CDR2 FQGNSA. The CDR3 runs 15 residues. CDR3 coding DNA: TGTGCCAGCAGCACCTACATAGCGTCCCAAGAGACCCAGTACTTC. Amino acid sequence: CASSTYIASQETQYF.